These 30 T cell receptor beta chains originate from one sample sequenced in a study of T cell responses to AZD1222 COVID-19 vaccine. Only in-frame clones appear in the TCRdb table, and some are missing; sequencing was by immunoSEQ multiplex PCR. This sample yields about 140,000 clones, of which 92% are seen a single time; approximately 4.7% belongs to the top ten. This specimen consisted of peripheral blood, obtained on day 0 of AZD1222 vaccination. These receptors were obtained from an adult in good health.

This clone came up once. The gene calls are TRBV5-1 and TRBJ1-2, with 7 bases matching TRBD1. The germline V gene has CDR1 SGHRS and CDR2 YFSETQ. This CDR3 has 15 residues. J lost 8 bases, V lost 4 bases, and 14 bases had no gene match. The CDR3 DNA reads TGCGCCAGCAGCCCCTCAGGGGGGCGCGGGGGAGGCTACACCTTC. This encodes CASSPSGGRGGGYTF.

This clone was detected only a few times. The rearrangement links TRBV27 to TRBJ1-5; no definite D call. Germline V gene data show CDR1 as MNHEY and CDR2 as SMNVEV (reference sequence). Trimming took 1 base from V and 3 from J, leaving 13 bases between them. CDR3 length: 16 residues. CDR3 loop: CASSLWSPRDNQPQHF. In nucleotides, the CDR3 is TGTGCCAGCAGTTTATGGTCACCCAGAGACAATCAGCCCCAGCATTTT.

The rearrangement uses TRBV24-1 and TRBJ2-1; TRBD2 matches 11 bases. Trimming removed 5 bases from V and 8 bases from J; junction bases left unmatched: 13. This CDR3 region has 17 residues. Germline CDR1 is KGHDR and CDR2 is SFDVKD. For the CDR3, the DNA is TGTGCCACCAGTGCCCCGTTACAACTAGCGGGAGACGATGAGCAGTTCTTC. Amino acids: CATSAPLQLAGDDEQFF.

The CDR3 loop is CASSYSRLTEAFF. Here the CDR3 DNA reads TGTGCCAGCAGTTATAGCAGACTCACTGAAGCTTTCTTT. The J gene is TRBJ1-1, the V gene TRBV6-5; D is undetermined. V gave up 3 bases and J gave up 4 bases, with 9 bases separating them. The CDR3 contains 13 residues. The V gene's germline CDR1 is MNHEY and CDR2 SVGAGI.

The chain's CDR3 is CASSLEGSGTEAFF. The CDR3 region has the DNA TGTGCCAGCAGCTTGGAGGGGTCGGGCACTGAAGCTTTCTTT. This chain connects TRBV5-4 to TRBJ1-1; possibly TRBD1 for D (5 bases). V lost 0 bases and J lost 4, with 10 bases in between. The CDR3 length is 14 residues. Germline CDR1 SGHNT, CDR2 YYREEE (reference sequence).

This chain joins TRBV7-9 and TRBJ2-5; 9 bases match TRBD1. Germline-derived CDR1 and CDR2 are SEHNR and FQNEAQ (reference sequence). With 4 bases clipped from V and 4 bases from J, the junction kept 4 bases outside the gene matches. CDR3 length: 14 residues. CDR3 DNA sequence: TGTGCCAGCAGCTCCGGGACAGGGAGAGAGACCCAGTACTTC. It specifies CASSSGTGRETQYF.

In its sample, this clone ranks as medium-sized. This chain connects TRBV27 to TRBJ2-7; D ambiguous. The CDR3 loop spans 14 amino acids. The V gene lost 6 bases and the J gene lost 4 bases, with 16 bases spanning the gap. The germline CDR1 and CDR2 sequences are MNHEY and SMNVEV (reference sequence). CDR3 residues: CASRGLSQGYEQYF. CDR3 in DNA: TGTGCCAGCAGGGGCCTCTCCCAAGGGTACGAGCAGTACTTC.

The chain carries TRBV6-2 or TRBV6-3 and TRBJ2-3; tentative D call: TRBD2 (5 bases). V gave up 2 bases and J gave up 0 bases, with 9 bases separating them. Per the germline V gene, CDR1 is MNHEY and CDR2 is SVGEGT. The CDR3 is made up of 15 amino acids. This chain's CDR3 is CASSYRELSTDTQYF. DNA of the CDR3: TGTGCCAGCAGTTACCGGGAACTTAGCACAGATACGCAGTATTTT.

J is TRBJ2-1 and V is TRBV9, with D possibly matching TRBD2 (7 bases). The CDR3 spans 15 residues. Per germline, CDR1 SGDLS and CDR2 YYNGEE. Trimming cost V 0 bases and J 2 bases, with 9 bases left between them. The CDR3 here is CASSVGGGAYNEQFF. Written as DNA, the CDR3 is TGTGCCAGCAGCGTAGGAGGGGGGGCCTACAATGAGCAGTTCTTC.

This chain links TRBV27 with TRBJ1-6; D unclear. CDR1 and CDR2 from the germline V gene are MNHEY and SMNVEV (reference sequence). The CDR3 covers 13 residues. The V end lost 0 bases, the J end lost 8 bases, and 5 bases lay between the germline ends. CDR3 in DNA: TGTGCCAGCAGTTTATCTTTAGATTCACCCCTCCACTTT. Encoded protein: CASSLSLDSPLHF.

CDR3 sequence: CASNPESSFNEKLFF. DNA of the CDR3: TGTGCCAGCAACCCGGAGAGTTCTTTTAATGAAAAACTGTTTTTT. The rearrangement joins TRBV28 to TRBJ1-4; D is undetermined. The length of the CDR3 is 15 residues. V lost 7 bases, J lost 4 bases, and 16 bases lay in between. Germline lookup yields CDR1 MDHEN and CDR2 SYDVKM. The variable domain in full, completed from reference TRBV28 and TRBJ1-4, reads DVKVTQSSRYLVKRTGEKVFLECVQDMDHENMFWYRQDPGLGLRLIYFSYDVKMKEKGDIPEGYSVSREKKERFSLILESASTNQTSMYLCASNPESSFNEKLFFGSGTQLSVL.

The genes are TRBV15 and TRBJ2-1; the match to TRBD1 covers 7 bases. Germline trimming cut 0 bases from V and 9 bases from J; bases unmatched to any gene: 8. CDR3 size: 15 residues. Germline values: CDR1 LNHNV, CDR2 YYDKDF (reference sequence). CDR3 in DNA: TGTGCCACCAGCAGAGATGTTAGAGGGGGCGTTGAGCAGTTCTTC. Translating it yields CATSRDVRGGVEQFF.

The rearrangement joins TRBV28 to TRBJ1-6; D is ambiguous. CDR1 MDHEN and CDR2 SYDVKM come from the germline V gene. V lost 5 bases, J lost 7 bases, and 6 bases lay in between. There are 12 residues in the CDR3. CDR3 sequence: CASSPPNSPLHF. In DNA form, the CDR3 reads TGTGCCAGCAGTCCACCGAATTCACCCCTCCACTTT.

The chain is built from TRBV7-2 and TRBJ1-4; 8 bases line up with TRBD1. The germline CDR1 and CDR2 sequences are SGHTA and FQGNSA. This CDR3 has 15 amino acids. Unmatched junction bases numbered 6, after V lost 1 base and J lost 8 bases. CDR3 sequence reads: CASSLGTGPGEKLFF. The CDR3 DNA reads as TGTGCCAGCAGCTTAGGGACAGGGCCGGGGGAAAAACTGTTTTTT. The variable domain in full, completed from reference TRBV7-2 and TRBJ1-4, reads GAGVSQSPSNKVTEKGKDVELRCDPISGHTALYWYRQSLGQGLEFLIYFQGNSAPDKSGLPSDRFSAERTGGSVSTLTIQRTQQEDSAVYLCASSLGTGPGEKLFFGSGTQLSVL.

This clone has just a few counts. The genes are TRBV28 and TRBJ1-5; TRBD1 matches 8 bases. V gave up 6 bases and J gave up 6 bases; unmatched junction bases: 10. Germline CDR1 and CDR2: MDHEN and SYDVKM. The CDR3 is 15 residues long. This CDR3 is CASRRQGALSQPQHF. DNA of the CDR3: TGTGCCAGCAGACGTCAGGGGGCTCTAAGTCAGCCCCAGCATTTT.

The V call is TRBV6-6, the J call TRBJ2-1; TRBD2 matches at 10 bases. The CDR3 extends over 13 amino acids. Germline lookup yields CDR1 MNHNY and CDR2 SVGAGI (reference sequence). Germline trimming cut 7 bases from V and 9 bases from J; bases unmatched to any gene: 6. CDR3 protein: CASKSGGAGEQFF. The CDR3 coding sequence is TGTGCCAGCAAGAGCGGGGGGGCCGGTGAGCAGTTCTTC.

The gene calls are TRBV27 and TRBJ2-2, with D perhaps matching TRBD1 or TRBD2 (5 bases each). V lost 6 bases, J lost 2 bases, and 16 bases lay in between. The CDR3 consists of 16 residues. Germline loops: CDR1 MNHEY, CDR2 SMNVEV (reference sequence). CDR3 residues: CASSPRDGHNTGELFF. The DNA of the CDR3 is TGTGCCAGCAGCCCAAGGGACGGACATAACACCGGGGAGCTGTTTTTT.

The chain carries TRBV5-1 and TRBJ2-4; either TRBD1 or TRBD2 may supply D (5 bases each). The CDR3 is 15 amino acids. Germline loops: CDR1 SGHRS, CDR2 YFSETQ. Trimming left V 1 base short and J 6 bases short, with 14 bases between. The CDR3 is CASSLQRGDGNIQYF. CDR3 bases: TGCGCCAGCAGCTTGCAACGAGGGGATGGAAACATTCAGTACTTC.

The chain recombines TRBV6-4 with TRBJ2-5; tentatively, D is TRBD1 or TRBD2 (6 bases each). Germline V gives CDR1 MRHNA, CDR2 SNTAGT. The CDR3 loop spans 16 amino acids. The V end lost 3 bases, the J end lost 3 bases, and 17 bases lay between the germline ends. The CDR3 sequence: CASSDRGRTQKETQYF. As DNA, the CDR3 is TGTGCCAGCAGTGATCGGGGGCGAACCCAAAAAGAGACCCAGTACTTC.

The J gene is TRBJ2-3, the V gene TRBV16; TRBD1 is a possible D gene (5 bases). Germline assignment: CDR1 KGHSY and CDR2 FQNENV. Trimming stripped 4 bases from V and 4 bases from J, with 12 bases between. The CDR3 extends over 14 amino acids. In DNA form, the CDR3 reads TGTGCCAGCAGCCTCGTGGGGCCGGCAGATACGCAGTATTTT. It encodes CASSLVGPADTQYF. Together with reference TRBV16 and TRBJ2-3, the CDR3 gives the full variable domain: GEEVAQTPKHLVRGEGQKAKLYCAPIKGHSYVFWYQQVLKNEFKFLISFQNENVFDETGMPKERFSAKCLPNSPCSLEIQATKLEDSAVYFCASSLVGPADTQYFGPGTRLTVL.

The rearrangement uses TRBV11-3 and TRBJ1-1; D is uncertain. Germline CDR1 reads SGHNT; CDR2 reads YENEEA. CDR3 length: 14 residues. V was trimmed by 5 bases and J by 1 base, leaving 11 bases between them. The DNA of the CDR3 is TGTGCCAGCAGCCGAGGGCGGGCGAACACTGAAGCTTTCTTT. Amino acid sequence: CASSRGRANTEAFF. Supplemented by reference TRBV11-3 and TRBJ1-1, the full variable domain reads EAGVVQSPRYKIIEKKQPVAFWCNPISGHNTLYWYLQNLGQGPELLIRYENEEAVDDSQLPKDRFSAERLKGVDSTLKIQPAELGDSAVYLCASSRGRANTEAFFGQGTRLTVV.

The chain carries TRBV19 and TRBJ2-7; the match to TRBD1 covers 7 bases. V shed 3 bases and J 0 bases; nucleotides not matched to a gene: 8. The CDR3 covers 16 residues. Germline CDR1 and CDR2: LNHDA and SQIVND (reference sequence). The CDR3 DNA reads TGTGCCAGTAGTATCGTACGGGACAGCAGCTCCTACGAGCAGTACTTC. This translates into CASSIVRDSSSYEQYF.

The gene calls are TRBV10-2 and TRBJ1-5, with a possible D match to TRBD1 (6 bases). The length of the CDR3 is 14 residues. Germline-derived CDR1 and CDR2 are WSHSY and SAAADI. V was shortened by 7 bases and J by 0 bases, with 10 bases between the two germline ends. CDR3 loop: CASTGTNSNQPQHF. The CDR3 DNA is TGCGCCAGCACAGGGACAAATAGCAATCAGCCCCAGCATTTT.

The chain couples TRBV29-1 to TRBJ2-5; D remains unclear. With 4 bases removed from V and 1 base from J, the gap between germline ends came to 7 bases. Germline assignment: CDR1 SQVTM and CDR2 ANQGSEA. The CDR3 runs 12 residues. The CDR3 sequence: CSVGSFQETQYF. The CDR3 coding sequence is TGCAGCGTTGGCAGCTTCCAAGAGACCCAGTACTTC.

The chain recombines TRBV28 with TRBJ2-2; TRBD2 matches 13 bases. Germline CDR1 and CDR2: MDHEN and SYDVKM. The CDR3 contains 18 residues. Unmatched junction bases numbered 10, after V lost 4 bases and J lost 5 bases. In DNA form, the CDR3 reads TGTGCCAGCAGTTCATTCGGACTAGCGGGAGCGATTACCGGGGAGCTGTTTTTT. Amino acids: CASSSFGLAGAITGELFF.

The J gene is TRBJ1-5, the V gene TRBV24-1; D not certain. The CDR3 is made up of 13 amino acids. Germline V gene sequence: CDR1 KGHDR, CDR2 SFDVKD. V lost 6 bases, J lost 1 base, and 6 bases lay in between. Here the CDR3 DNA reads TGTGCCACCAGTAAGTTCAGCAATCAGCCCCAGCATTTT. As protein: CATSKFSNQPQHF.

J is TRBJ1-5 and V is TRBV18; a weak D match, TRBD1 (5 bases). Trimming pared 2 bases from V and 3 bases from J, leaving 8 bases between. CDR1 and CDR2 from the germline V gene are KGHSH and LQKENI. The CDR3 sequence is 14 residues long. The CDR3, as DNA: TGTGCCAGCTCACCATTGGGGGTCAATCAGCCCCAGCATTTT. Translating gives CASSPLGVNQPQHF.

With respect to this clone: The junction does not match germline at one end; this may be a read error. The chain carries TRBV3-1 (or the pseudogene TRBV3-2) and TRBJ1-2; D remains ambiguous. This CDR3 comprises 13 residues. Germline CDR1 LGHDT, CDR2 YNNKEL (reference sequence). CDR3 sequence: CASSEDVSYGYTF. The CDR3 DNA reads TGTGCCAGCAGCGAAGACGTCTCCTATGGCTACACCTTC.

This chain uses TRBV5-6 with TRBJ1-2; D unclear. This CDR3 contains 14 residues. Trimming took 4 bases from V and 8 from J, leaving 18 bases between them. Germline-derived CDR1 and CDR2 are SGHDT and YYEEEE. The CDR3 sequence is CASSEVGVGYGYTF. In nucleotides, the CDR3 is TGTGCCAGCAGCGAGGTGGGCGTTGGGTACGGCTACACCTTC.

This clone has only one observation. The chain combines TRBV7-9 with TRBJ1-2; 7 bases are a match to TRBD1. Trimming removed 1 base from V and 5 bases from J; junction bases left unmatched: 7. The CDR3 sequence is 15 residues long. Germline CDR1 is SEHNR and CDR2 is FQNEAQ (reference sequence). The CDR3 loop is CASSLEQGRMYGYTF. The CDR3 coding sequence is TGTGCCAGCAGCTTAGAACAGGGGAGGATGTATGGCTACACCTTC.